The 15 T cell receptor beta chains given below trace back to one sample, sequenced in a study of identical twins (dated by TCRdb to about 2016). Library preparation used 5' RACE. Sequencing took place on an Illumina HiSeq 2000. TCRdb trimmed public reads at Q25 via fastp, called clones via MiXCR and kept in-frame beta chains. Under each unique CDR3 protein, matching rows form one entry showing the most common genes and DNA. The sample table lists 350,000 to 500,000 distinct CDR3 sequences, around 20% of them with a count of one. The leading ten clones occupy roughly 12% of the sample. Sequencing was performed on naive T cells sorted from blood. In the paper's terms, the cell subset or site label means: cells isolated with a human naive T-cell isolation kit. All receptors derive from a man over 45 in good health.

In this sample, this clonotype turned up many times. This rearrangement joins TRBV29-1 to TRBJ2-7; 8 positions agree with TRBD2. Losses at the gene ends were 3 bases for V and 2 bases for J; bases not matched to a gene: 9. Germline V gene sequence: CDR1 SQVTM, CDR2 ANQGSEA. The CDR3 consists of 15 residues. The CDR3 bases are TGCAGCGTTGAGTTGGATACTAGCGGAGCCTACGAGCAGTACTTC. It yields the protein CSVELDTSGAYEQYF.

This clonotype was counted a few times. The V call is TRBV28, the J call TRBJ1-2; 10 positions agree with TRBD1. Germline assignment: CDR1 MDHEN and CDR2 SYDVKM. CDR3 size: 14 residues. V lost 5 bases and J lost 1; bases outside the gene matches: 1. The CDR3 protein is CASSGTGVNYGYTF. The CDR3 nucleotides read TGTGCCAGCAGTGGGACAGGGGTTAACTATGGCTACACCTTC.

This clonotype has ten or more counts. V usage is TRBV28 and J usage is TRBJ2-3; TRBD2 aligns across 8 bases. Germline CDR1 MDHEN, CDR2 SYDVKM. This CDR3 is 18 amino acids long. After removal of 5 bases from V and 2 bases from J, the junction contained 15 bases not matched to a gene. DNA of the CDR3: TGTGCCAGCAGTCTTATTACCGTTAGCGGGGCCTACACAGATACGCAGTATTTT. This codes for CASSLITVSGAYTDTQYF.

There are a few counts of this clonotype. The chain is built from TRBV5-1 and TRBJ2-2; the D is unclear. From germline, CDR1 is SGHRS and CDR2 YFSETQ. Trimming removed 0 bases from V and 1 base from J, with 10 bases in between. CDR3 length: 16 residues. CDR3 DNA sequence: TGCGCCAGCAGCTTGGACCGCTTCGGGAACACCGGGGAGCTGTTTTTT. This codes for CASSLDRFGNTGELFF.

V and J are TRBV3-1 and TRBJ2-1; 10 nucleotides agree with TRBD2. Losses at the gene ends were 3 bases for V and 6 bases for J; bases not matched to a gene: 5. The germline V gene has CDR1 LGHDT and CDR2 YNNKEL (reference sequence). The CDR3 contains 15 residues. The CDR3 here is CASSHLAGAPNEQFF. The CDR3 DNA reads as TGTGCCAGCAGCCACCTAGCGGGAGCACCCAATGAGCAGTTCTTC.

The V gene is TRBV4-2, the J gene TRBJ2-5; D might be TRBD2 (6 bases). Deletions cut 4 bases from V and 0 bases from J, with 18 bases between. CDR1 is LGHNA, CDR2 YNFKEQ, per germline. This CDR3 is built from 17 residues. The CDR3 sequence: CASSLGMGVADQETQYF. DNA for the CDR3: TGTGCCAGCAGCCTAGGGATGGGGGTAGCGGACCAAGAGACCCAGTACTTC.

This chain connects TRBV5-1 to TRBJ2-5, with D perhaps matching TRBD1 (5 bases). Germline V lookup: CDR1 SGHRS, CDR2 YFSETQ. V was trimmed by 0 bases and J by 5 bases, leaving 14 bases between them. The CDR3 length is 15 residues. CDR3 in DNA: TGCGCCAGCAGCTTGGGGTCCGGCAGGGCGGAGACCCAGTACTTC. Translated, it gives CASSLGSGRAETQYF. Supplemented by reference TRBV5-1 and TRBJ2-5, the full variable domain reads KAGVTQTPRYLIKTRGQQVTLSCSPISGHRSVSWYQQTPGQGLQFLFEYFSETQRNKGNFPGRFSGRQFSNSRSEMNVSTLELGDSALYLCASSLGSGRAETQYFGPGTRLLVL.

This clonotype was seen at least ten times. The chain combines TRBV6-1 with TRBJ2-7, with D possibly matching TRBD1 (5 bases). The CDR3 spans 14 residues. Per the germline V gene, CDR1 is MNHNS and CDR2 is SASEGT. The V end was cut by 6 bases, the J end by 0 bases, with 12 bases between. DNA of the CDR3: TGTGCCAGCAGACCGACAGCTTCCTCCTACGAGCAGTACTTC. Translation: CASRPTASSYEQYF.

This clonotype was detected only once. The genes are TRBV7-2 and TRBJ2-1; no reliable D call. The CDR3 covers 15 residues. Germline V gene sequence: CDR1 SGHTA, CDR2 FQGNSA. Between the trimmed V and J ends, which lost 4 bases and 3 bases, there was a span of 13 bases. CDR3 nucleotide sequence: TGTGCCAGCAGCTCTAGTCGGACGAGCTACAATGAGCAGTTCTTC. Amino acids: CASSSSRTSYNEQFF.

The chain links TRBV11-3 to TRBJ2-1; 10 positions agree with TRBD2. V dropped 1 base and J dropped 3; count of bases not matched to a gene: 6. Germline CDR1 and CDR2: SGHNT and YENEEA. The CDR3 length is 17 residues. CDR3: CASSLGSGRALYNEQFF. DNA of the CDR3: TGTGCCAGCAGCTTAGGGAGCGGGAGGGCCCTCTACAATGAGCAGTTCTTC. Using reference TRBV11-3 and TRBJ2-1 for the parts outside the CDR3, the full variable domain is EAGVVQSPRYKIIEKKQPVAFWCNPISGHNTLYWYLQNLGQGPELLIRYENEEAVDDSQLPKDRFSAERLKGVDSTLKIQPAELGDSAVYLCASSLGSGRALYNEQFFGPGTRLTVL.

This chain joins TRBV2 and TRBJ1-1; 9 bases map to TRBD1. With V trimmed by 7 bases and J by 3 bases, 9 bases remained unmatched. Germline loops: CDR1 SNHLY, CDR2 FYNNEI. The CDR3 has 15 amino acids. The CDR3: CASNPDRGIHTEAFF. CDR3 sequence (DNA): TGTGCCAGCAATCCGGACAGGGGCATTCACACTGAAGCTTTCTTT.

There are a few counts of this clonotype. The gene calls are TRBV25-1 and TRBJ2-1; 9 positions agree with TRBD1. The length of the CDR3 is 18 residues. V shed 4 bases and J 0 bases; nucleotides not matched to a gene: 10. Germline V CDR1 and CDR2: MGHDK, SYGVNS. The CDR3 coding sequence is TGTGCCAGCAGTGGCCGTCCCGGGACAGGGTTCTCCTACAATGAGCAGTTCTTC. Encoded protein: CASSGRPGTGFSYNEQFF.

This clonotype was seen at least ten times. V and J are TRBV29-1 and TRBJ2-2; D not resolved. The CDR3 is 13 amino acids. Germline assignment: CDR1 SQVTM and CDR2 ANQGSEA. Trimming shortened V by 5 bases and J by 4 bases, and 11 bases separated the two germline ends. CDR3 residues: CSVPFRGTGELFF. In DNA form, the CDR3 reads TGCAGCGTTCCTTTCCGCGGCACCGGGGAGCTGTTTTTT.

This clonotype has more than one count but fewer than ten. The chain links TRBV20-1 to TRBJ2-2; D ambiguous. The CDR3 contains 13 residues. Germline CDR1 and CDR2: DFQATT and SNEGSKA (reference sequence). V lost 3 bases and J 0 bases, leaving 5 bases between the germline ends. The DNA for the CDR3 is TGCAGTGCTAGTCTGGCGAACACCGGGGAGCTGTTTTTT. It is translated as CSASLANTGELFF.

This chain joins TRBV5-5 and TRBJ2-5; 10 bases match TRBD2. This CDR3 is 15 amino acids long. Germline CDR1 is SGHKS and CDR2 is YYEKEE (reference sequence). Trimming removed 1 base from V and 5 bases from J; junction bases left unmatched: 5. CDR3 loop: CASSLPSGGAETQYF. CDR3 DNA: TGTGCCAGCAGCTTGCCCAGCGGGGGGGCTGAGACCCAGTACTTC.